A single sample gave rise to the 16 T cell receptor beta chains below, sequenced in a study of blood T cell repertoires in COVID-19. The table came from immunoSEQ multiplex PCR; TCRdb's copy has only in-frame clones and leaves some out. In the table there are 450,000 to 500,000 clones, about nine tenths of which are singletons. The specimen was PBMCs or T cells enriched from blood (not recorded which). All receptors come from a woman aged 18-29 years who had recovered from COVID-19.

The chain has TRBV5-1 and TRBJ2-1; 7 bases agree with TRBD1. The V gene's germline CDR1 is SGHRS and CDR2 YFSETQ. This CDR3 spans 14 amino acids. The V segment lost 1 base and the J segment 4 bases; nucleotides outside the gene matches: 2. CDR3 bases: TGCGCCAGCAGCTTGACAGGGGTTTACAATGAGCAGTTCTTC. This sequence encodes CASSLTGVYNEQFF.

The chain joins TRBV19 to TRBJ1-1; 9 nucleotides agree with TRBD1. Looked up from germline, CDR1 is LNHDA and CDR2 is SQIVND (reference sequence). The junction had 4 bases not matched to a gene; V was cut back by 1 base and J by 10 bases. The CDR3 sequence is 13 residues long. The CDR3 here is CASSIATGGLAFF. DNA of the CDR3: TGTGCCAGTAGTATAGCGACAGGGGGTTTAGCTTTCTTT.

The V call is TRBV27, the J call TRBJ1-6; 9 nucleotides align to TRBD1. The V segment lost 5 bases and the J segment 10 bases; nucleotides outside the gene matches: 9. CDR1 MNHEY and CDR2 SMNVEV come from the germline V gene (reference sequence). The CDR3 contains 15 residues. This CDR3 is CASSPLRDRESPLHF. Here the CDR3 DNA reads TGTGCCAGCAGTCCGCTCCGGGACAGGGAATCACCCCTCCACTTT.

The rearrangement uses TRBV30 and TRBJ1-2; D call uncertain. Trimming took off 6 bases at V and 0 bases at J, with 17 bases between the two ends. Germline CDR1 and CDR2: GTSNPN and SVGIG (reference sequence). The CDR3 is 15 amino acids. The CDR3 here is CACSKTAVSNYGYTF. DNA for the CDR3: TGTGCCTGTTCGAAAACAGCCGTTTCTAACTATGGCTACACCTTC. Full variable domain (rest looked up from reference TRBV30 and TRBJ1-2): SQTIHQWPATLVQPVGSPLSLECTVEGTSNPNLYWYRQAAGRGLQLLFYSVGIGQISSEVPQNLSASRPQDRQFILSSKKLLLSDSGFYLCACSKTAVSNYGYTFGSGTRLTVV.

There are a few counts of this clone. The genes are TRBV2 and TRBJ2-7; maybe TRBD2 (5 bases). The V gene lost 4 bases and the J gene lost 0 bases, with 13 bases spanning the gap. From germline, CDR1 is SNHLY and CDR2 FYNNEI. The CDR3 has 15 amino acids. CDR3 DNA sequence: TGTGCCAGCAGTGTCCCCCGGAGGAGCTCCTACGAGCAGTACTTC. Translated: CASSVPRRSSYEQYF.

The chain joins TRBV7-9 to TRBJ1-2; 7 bases map to TRBD1. This CDR3 region has 14 residues. The V segment lost 7 bases and the J segment 1 base; nucleotides outside the gene matches: 6. CDR1 is SEHNR, CDR2 FQNEAQ, per germline (reference sequence). The DNA of the CDR3 is TGTGCCAGCACCAGGGACAGCGTTAACTATGGCTACACCTTC. This gives the protein CASTRDSVNYGYTF.

The chain uses TRBV5-4 and TRBJ1-1; D uncertain. The CDR3 has 14 residues. Germline V gene data show CDR1 as SGHNT and CDR2 as YYREEE (reference sequence). Trimming cost V 3 bases and J 5 bases, with 14 bases left between them. The DNA of the CDR3 is TGTGCCAGCAGCTCCTCGACAAGTGGGACTGAAGCTTTCTTT. Residues: CASSSSTSGTEAFF. Full variable domain (missing parts from reference TRBV5-4 and TRBJ1-1): ETGVTQSPTHLIKTRGQQVTLRCSSQSGHNTVSWYQQALGQGPQFIFQYYREEENGRGNFPPRFSGLQFPNYSSELNVNALELDDSALYLCASSSSTSGTEAFFGQGTRLTVV.

J is TRBJ1-6 and V is TRBV5-1, with 11 bases that match TRBD1. V was pared by 0 bases and J by 12 bases, with 11 bases of the junction left unmatched. The CDR3 runs 17 residues. Germline V gene lookup returns CDR1 SGHRS and CDR2 YFSETQ. The chain's CDR3 is CASSLDRPGQGEEPLHF. CDR3 bases: TGCGCCAGCAGCTTGGATCGACCGGGACAGGGGGAGGAACCCCTCCACTTT.

This clone appeared once. Additional DNA sequences in this sample encode the identical CDR3. V and J are TRBV7-6 and TRBJ2-1, with 14 nucleotides matching TRBD2. This CDR3 is built from 15 residues. Germline V gene sequence: CDR1 SGHVS, CDR2 FNYEAQ. The V segment lost 4 bases and the J segment 7 bases; nucleotides outside the gene matches: 3. In nucleotides, the CDR3 is TGTGCCAGCAGCTCCGGACTAGCGGGGGGTAATGAGCAGTTCTTC. Its translation is CASSSGLAGGNEQFF.

V usage is TRBV12-5 and J usage is TRBJ2-4; 8 bases agree with TRBD2. CDR1 and CDR2 from the germline V gene are LGHNT and FRNRAP. The CDR3 runs to 19 residues. Losses at the gene ends were 1 base for V and 7 bases for J; bases not matched to a gene: 18. The CDR3 DNA reads TGTGCTAGTGGTTTGGCCCCTCTCGGGGGGGGGCGTTTGTGGAACATTCAGTACTTC. Translated: CASGLAPLGGGRLWNIQYF.

The gene calls are TRBV24-1 and TRBJ2-1; 8 bases are a match to TRBD1. Losses at the gene ends were 5 bases for V and 7 bases for J; bases not matched to a gene: 15. This CDR3 region has 17 residues. The germline CDR1 and CDR2 sequences are KGHDR and SFDVKD. Here the CDR3 DNA reads TGTGCCACCAGTGCCCGTCCCTTCCGGACAGGGAGGAATGAGCAGTTCTTC. It yields the protein CATSARPFRTGRNEQFF.

The genes are TRBV7-9 and TRBJ2-5, with D tentatively TRBD2 (5 bases). The V and J ends lost 1 base and 5 bases respectively, with 8 bases between them. The length of the CDR3 is 13 residues. Per the germline V gene, CDR1 is SEHNR and CDR2 is FQNEAQ (reference sequence). The CDR3 DNA reads TGTGCCAGCAGCTTAGGTGGGGAGGAGACCCAGTACTTC. Its protein product is CASSLGGEETQYF.

The chain combines TRBV15 with TRBJ2-5; D is perhaps TRBD2 (5 bases). This CDR3 spans 15 amino acids. The germline CDR1 and CDR2 sequences are LNHNV and YYDKDF (reference sequence). V was shortened by 3 bases and J by 2 bases, with 13 bases between the two germline ends. The DNA of the CDR3 is TGTGCCACCAGCAGCCACCGTGGAGGTCAAGAGACCCAGTACTTC. Translated: CATSSHRGGQETQYF.

The V gene is TRBV13, the J gene TRBJ2-1; D unclear. This CDR3 spans 14 amino acids. The V end was cut by 5 bases, the J end by 3 bases, with 11 bases between. Per germline, CDR1 PRHDT and CDR2 FYEKMQ (reference sequence). The chain's CDR3 is CASSRRSGYNEQFF. DNA of the CDR3: TGTGCCAGCAGCAGGCGGTCGGGCTACAATGAGCAGTTCTTC.

V usage is TRBV19 and J usage is TRBJ1-4; D remains unclear. The germline V gene has CDR1 LNHDA and CDR2 SQIVND (reference sequence). The CDR3 extends over 15 amino acids. V gave up 4 bases and J gave up 5 bases, with 14 bases separating them. Here the CDR3 reads CASSNGFGENEKLFF. As DNA, the CDR3 is TGTGCCAGTAGTAATGGATTCGGGGAAAATGAAAAACTGTTTTTT.

The V call is TRBV5-6, the J call TRBJ2-7, with 8 bases aligning to TRBD2. Germline V CDR1 and CDR2: SGHDT, YYEEEE. The length of the CDR3 is 16 residues. V lost 4 bases to trimming and J lost 5 bases; unmatched junction nucleotides: 14. This CDR3 reads CASSAPGIGGENEQYF. The CDR3 DNA reads TGTGCCAGCAGCGCCCCCGGAATCGGGGGGGAAAACGAGCAGTACTTC.